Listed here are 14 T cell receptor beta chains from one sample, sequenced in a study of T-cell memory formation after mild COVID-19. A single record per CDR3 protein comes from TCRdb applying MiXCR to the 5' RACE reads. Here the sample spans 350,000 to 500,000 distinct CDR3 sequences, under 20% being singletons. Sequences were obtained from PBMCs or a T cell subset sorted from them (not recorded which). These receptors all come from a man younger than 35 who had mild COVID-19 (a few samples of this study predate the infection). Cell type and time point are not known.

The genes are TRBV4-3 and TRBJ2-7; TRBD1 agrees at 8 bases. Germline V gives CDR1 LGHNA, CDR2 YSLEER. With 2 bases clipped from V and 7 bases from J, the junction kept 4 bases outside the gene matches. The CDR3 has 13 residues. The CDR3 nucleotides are TGCGCCAGCAGCCAAACGCAGGGGGCTGAGCAGTACTTC. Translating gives CASSQTQGAEQYF.

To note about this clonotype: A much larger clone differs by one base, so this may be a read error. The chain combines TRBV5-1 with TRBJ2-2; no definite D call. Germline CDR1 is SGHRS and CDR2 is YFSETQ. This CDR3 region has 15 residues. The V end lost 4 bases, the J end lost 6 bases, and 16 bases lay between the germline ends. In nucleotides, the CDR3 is TGCGCCAGCAGCGGGATATGGTTCGGGTCCGGGGAGCTGTTTTTT. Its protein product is CASSGIWFGSGELFF. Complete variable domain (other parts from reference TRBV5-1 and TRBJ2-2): KAGVTQTPRYLIKTRGQQVTLSCSPISGHRSVSWYQQTPGQGLQFLFEYFSETQRNKGNFPGRFSGRQFSNSRSEMNVSTLELGDSALYLCASSGIWFGSGELFFGEGSRLTVL.

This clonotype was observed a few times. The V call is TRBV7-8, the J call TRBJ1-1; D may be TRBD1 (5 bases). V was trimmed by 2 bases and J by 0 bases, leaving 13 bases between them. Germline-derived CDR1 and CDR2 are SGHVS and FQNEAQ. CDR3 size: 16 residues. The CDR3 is CASSLRGGGMNTEAFF. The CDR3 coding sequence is TGTGCCAGCAGCTTAAGGGGAGGAGGGATGAACACTGAAGCTTTCTTT.

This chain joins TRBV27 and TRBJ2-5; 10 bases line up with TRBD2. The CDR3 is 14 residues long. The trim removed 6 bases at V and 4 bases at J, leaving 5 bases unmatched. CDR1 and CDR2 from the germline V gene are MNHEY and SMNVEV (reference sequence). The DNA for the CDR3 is TGTGCCAGCAGGCAGCGGGGGGGCCGAGAGACCCAGTACTTC. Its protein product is CASRQRGGRETQYF.

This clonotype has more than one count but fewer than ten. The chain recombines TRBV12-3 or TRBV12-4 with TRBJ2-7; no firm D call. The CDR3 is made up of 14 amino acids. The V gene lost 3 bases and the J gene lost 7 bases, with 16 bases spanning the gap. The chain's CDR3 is CASSFWGNAREQYF. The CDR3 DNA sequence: TGTGCCAGCAGTTTCTGGGGAAATGCACGGGAGCAGTACTTC.

In DNA, the CDR3 is TGTGCCAGCAGTTCGACAGGGCGCACTGAAGCTTTCTTT. It translates to CASSSTGRTEAFF. V and J are TRBV2 and TRBJ1-1; 7 nucleotides agree with TRBD1. The V segment lost 5 bases and the J segment 4 bases; nucleotides outside the gene matches: 4. CDR1 SNHLY and CDR2 FYNNEI come from the germline V gene. The CDR3 spans 13 residues. The entire variable domain, with the rest obtained from reference TRBV2 and TRBJ1-1, is as follows: EPEVTQTPSHQVTQMGQEVILRCVPISNHLYFYWYRQILGQKVEFLVSFYNNEISEKSEIFDDQFSVERPDGSNFTLKIRSTKLEDSAMYFCASSSTGRTEAFFGQGTRLTVV.

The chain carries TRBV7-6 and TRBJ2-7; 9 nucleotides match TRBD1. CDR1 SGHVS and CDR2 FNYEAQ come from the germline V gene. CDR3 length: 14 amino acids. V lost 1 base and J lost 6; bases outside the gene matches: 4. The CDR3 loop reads CASSLGGQGFEQYV. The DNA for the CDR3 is TGTGCCAGCAGCTTAGGGGGACAGGGATTCGAGCAGTACGTC.

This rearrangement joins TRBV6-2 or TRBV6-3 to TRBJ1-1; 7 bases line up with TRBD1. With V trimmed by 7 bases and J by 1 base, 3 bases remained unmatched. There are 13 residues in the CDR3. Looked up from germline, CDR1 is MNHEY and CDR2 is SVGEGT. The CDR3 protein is CASTRGGNTEAFF. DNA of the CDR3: TGTGCCAGCACCAGGGGGGGGAACACTGAAGCTTTCTTT.

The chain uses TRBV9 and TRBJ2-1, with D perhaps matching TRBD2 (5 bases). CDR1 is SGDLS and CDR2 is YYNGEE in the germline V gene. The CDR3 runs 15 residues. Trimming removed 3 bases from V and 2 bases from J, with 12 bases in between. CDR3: CASSAGLAPYNEQFF. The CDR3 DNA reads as TGTGCCAGCAGCGCAGGACTGGCCCCCTACAATGAGCAGTTCTTC.

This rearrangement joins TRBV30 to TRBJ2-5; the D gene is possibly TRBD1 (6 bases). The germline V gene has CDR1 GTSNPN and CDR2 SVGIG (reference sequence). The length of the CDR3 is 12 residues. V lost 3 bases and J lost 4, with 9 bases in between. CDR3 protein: CAWRLQGETQYF. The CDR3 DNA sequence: TGTGCCTGGAGATTACAGGGAGAGACCCAGTACTTC.

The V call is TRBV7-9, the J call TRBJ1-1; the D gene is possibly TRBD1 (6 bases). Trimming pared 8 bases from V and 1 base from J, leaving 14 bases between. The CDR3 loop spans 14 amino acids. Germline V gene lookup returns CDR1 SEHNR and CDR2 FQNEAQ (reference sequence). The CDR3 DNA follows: TGTGCCAGCCGAGCGGACAGACGGAACACTGAAGCTTTCTTT. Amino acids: CASRADRRNTEAFF.

The CDR3 loop is CASSYLTGVTDTQYF. The DNA for the CDR3 is TGTGCCAGCAGTTATTTAACAGGGGTCACAGATACGCAGTATTTT. The chain links TRBV6-2 or TRBV6-3 to TRBJ2-3; 7 bases line up with TRBD1. CDR1 is MNHEY, CDR2 SVGEGT, per germline. V was pared by 3 bases and J by 2 bases, with 5 bases of the junction left unmatched. CDR3 length equals 15 residues.

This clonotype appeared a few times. CDR3 bases: TGTGCAAGTCGCCGGACAGGGAAGCAACCCATGAACACTGAAGCTTTCTTT. It specifies CASRRTGKQPMNTEAFF. This chain connects TRBV12-2 to TRBJ1-1; the D call TRBD1 from the table was never checked on the DNA. TRBV12-2 is reported as a pseudogene. This CDR3 has 17 amino acids.

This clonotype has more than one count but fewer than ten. The CDR3 sequence: CASSSMTGNTIYF. In DNA form, the CDR3 reads TGTGCCAGCAGCTCGATGACTGGAAACACCATATATTTT. The chain has TRBV7-8 and TRBJ1-3; D unresolved. Trimming took 4 bases from V and 2 from J, leaving 6 bases between them. Germline V gives CDR1 SGHVS, CDR2 FQNEAQ. The CDR3 is 13 residues long.